A selection of T cell receptor beta chains follows, all from one sample in a study of T cell changes during pregnancy in multiple sclerosis. Repertoires were generated with immunoSEQ multiplex PCR, while TCRdb's copy carries only in-frame clones and drops some. The sample consists of roughly 100,000 clones, around 93% of them appearing once. The sequencing used peripheral blood, collected after pregnancy. All receptors come from a female donor with multiple sclerosis, enrolled in a pregnancy study. The CDR3 runs from the conserved cysteine through the conserved F or W. D genes are given only for firm matches. Clone size is stated in some rows and not others, as once, few, many or a class when expanded.

TRBV4-1	NA	TRBJ2-7	NA	TGCGCCAGCAGCCAAGATGCGGCGCCCGCTAACGAGCAGTACTTC	CASSQDAAPANEQYF
TRBV9	TRBD2	TRBJ2-2	NA	TGTGCCAGCAGCGTAGGAGACCGGAGTCTAGCGGCGAACACCGGGGAGCTGTTTTTT	CASSVGDRSLAANTGELFF
TRBV29-1	TRBD1	TRBJ1-1	few	TGCAGCGTGGTTGGACAGGGGACGGCTTTCTTT	CSVVGQGTAFF
TRBV4-1	NA	TRBJ1-2	NA	TGCGCCAGCAGCCAAGTCAGCAGCCAGGGTAACTATGGCTACACCTTC	CASSQVSSQGNYGYTF
TRBV27	NA	TRBJ2-7	NA	TGTGCCAGCAAAACTCATGGGGGGACCTACGAGCAGTACTTC	CASKTHGGTYEQYF
TRBV6-4	NA	TRBJ1-5	once	TGTGCCAGCAGTGACCGGAGGCCAGGGGAGGGAAGCAATCAGCCCCAGCATTTT	CASSDRRPGEGSNQPQHF
TRBV9	NA	TRBJ1-1	NA	TGTGCCAGCAGCTTAGGGGAGGGTACTGAAGCTTTCTTT	CASSLGEGTEAFF
TRBV6-6	TRBD1	TRBJ1-6	NA	TGTGCCAGCAGCGTAACAGGGGCCTTAGTTAATTCACCCCTCCACTTT	CASSVTGALVNSPLHF
TRBV7-9	TRBD1	TRBJ2-2	NA	TGTGCCAGCAGCCGAGGGGGACAGGGCGACACCGGGGAGCTGTTTTTT	CASSRGGQGDTGELFF
TRBV10-2	NA	TRBJ2-2	NA	TGCGCCAGCAGGGGGGGATCGAACACCGGGGAGCTGTTTTTT	CASRGGSNTGELFF
TRBV2	TRBD2	TRBJ2-1	NA	TGTGCCAGCAGTGAACAGCGGGGGGGCTCCAATGAGCAGTTCTTC	CASSEQRGGSNEQFF
TRBV5-4	NA	TRBJ2-1	NA	TGTGCCAGCAGCTTCCGCGCGGGGGCTACCCCTCCCTACAATGAGCAGTTCTTC	CASSFRAGATPPYNEQFF
TRBV30	NA	TRBJ1-5	NA	TGTGCCTGGAGTGCCCAGGTTGGGCAAGGTCAGCCCCAGCATTTT	CAWSAQVGQGQPQHF
TRBV6-6	TRBD2	TRBJ2-1	NA	TGTGCCAGCAGCCTCCGGGAGGGGGGTAATGAGCAGTTCTTC	CASSLREGGNEQFF
TRBV14	NA	TRBJ1-2	NA	TGTGCCAGCAGCCAAGATCGGGGGGGGGACTATGGCTACACCTTC	CASSQDRGGDYGYTF
TRBV27	NA	TRBJ2-3	NA	TGTGCCAGCAGTTTATCCGGGAAGAGCACAGATACGCAGTATTTT	CASSLSGKSTDTQYF
TRBV2	TRBD1	TRBJ2-1	NA	TGTGCCAGCAGCGGGACAGGGCAATTATACAATGAGCAGTTCTTC	CASSGTGQLYNEQFF